The T cell receptor (beta chain) under discussion was sequenced for a study of regulatory T cells in long-lasting Graves disease. The sample's time point: newly diagnosed GD, antithyroid drugs for less than 3 months. The TCR library was made from RNA that had been extracted from PBMCs in TRIzol. The CDR3 runs to 14 residues. The germline gives CDR1 SNHLY, CDR2 FYNNEI. V gave up 4 bases and J gave up 6 bases; unmatched junction bases: 8. Library construction for TCR beta used iRepertoire HTBI primers and Arm-PCR of CDR3 regions. Per the authors' pipeline: Gene usage covered about 62 TRBV and 14 TRBJ segments. TCRdb passed the multiplex PCR reads through MiXCR, listing each CDR3 protein once. Clone size and V and J calls follow TCRdb, not the original study. The sample contains roughly 410,000 distinct CDR3 sequences, about 15% of which appear only once. The data were also submitted as part of a second study, on T cells in Graves' hyperthyroidism and ophthalmopathy.

This TCR came from a woman aged 40 to 50 with Graves disease. The chain combines TRBV2 with TRBJ2-7; 8 positions agree with TRBD2. Sequencing used peripheral blood mononuclear cells (PBMCs), obtained at new diagnosis, from a patient treated with antithyroid drugs. Written as DNA, the CDR3 is TGTGCCAGCAGTGCGGGACTAGTAACTCGCGAGCAGTACTTC. Encoded protein: CASSAGLVTREQYF.